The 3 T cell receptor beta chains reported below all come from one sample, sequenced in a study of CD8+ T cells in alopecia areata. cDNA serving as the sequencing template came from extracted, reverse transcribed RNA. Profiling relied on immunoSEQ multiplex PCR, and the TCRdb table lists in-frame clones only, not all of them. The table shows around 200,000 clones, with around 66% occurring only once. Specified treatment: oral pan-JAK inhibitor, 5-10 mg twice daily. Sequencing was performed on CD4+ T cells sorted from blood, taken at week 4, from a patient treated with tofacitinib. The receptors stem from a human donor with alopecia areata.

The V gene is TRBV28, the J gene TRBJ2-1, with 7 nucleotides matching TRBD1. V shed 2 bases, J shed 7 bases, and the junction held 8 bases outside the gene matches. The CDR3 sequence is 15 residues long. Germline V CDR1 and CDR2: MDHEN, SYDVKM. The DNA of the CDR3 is TGTGCCAGCAGTTTAGACGACAGGGCTCGGAATGAGCAGTTCTTC. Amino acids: CASSLDDRARNEQFF. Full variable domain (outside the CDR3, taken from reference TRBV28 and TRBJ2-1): DVKVTQSSRYLVKRTGEKVFLECVQDMDHENMFWYRQDPGLGLRLIYFSYDVKMKEKGDIPEGYSVSREKKERFSLILESASTNQTSMYLCASSLDDRARNEQFFGPGTRLTVL.

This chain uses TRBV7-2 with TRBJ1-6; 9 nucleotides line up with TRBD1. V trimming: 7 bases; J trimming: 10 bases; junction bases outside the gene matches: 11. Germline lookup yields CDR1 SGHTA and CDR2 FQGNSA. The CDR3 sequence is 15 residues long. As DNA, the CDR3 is TGTGCCAGCACGCCGGCGGACAGGGGATACTCACCCCTCCACTTT. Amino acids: CASTPADRGYSPLHF.

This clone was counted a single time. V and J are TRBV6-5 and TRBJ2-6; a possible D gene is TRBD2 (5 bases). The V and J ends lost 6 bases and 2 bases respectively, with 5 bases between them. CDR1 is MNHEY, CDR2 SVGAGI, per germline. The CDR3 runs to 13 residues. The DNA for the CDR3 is TGTGCCAGCAGGAGGGCTGGGGCCAACGTCCTGACTTTC. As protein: CASRRAGANVLTF.